The source of this T cell receptor (beta chain) is a study of shared clonotypes between healthy human individuals. Healthy HIV-negative adults without recent acute infections or vaccinations served as donors. Partitioning of CD4+ cells yielded a CD45RA+ naive subset and a CD45RA-negative memory subset. TCRdb's copy holds only in-frame clones and misses some; the assay was immunoSEQ multiplex PCR. The sample has about 960,000 clones; around three quarters are singletons. Findings and caveats of the study: Apart from blood, nothing was sampled; tissue repertoires likely differ.

Comments on this clone: Its antigen remains unidentified.

The TCR was taken from a man aged 18 to 30 in good health. Sequences were obtained from memory CD4+ T cells sorted from blood. Subset noted: CD45RA-negative fraction.

The CDR3 loop reads CASSFPTGGSQGYTF. In nucleotides, the CDR3 is TGTGCCAGCAGCTTTCCAACAGGGGGGTCGCAAGGCTACACCTTC. The chain couples TRBV5-6 to TRBJ1-2, with 8 bases identical to TRBD1. Unmatched junction bases numbered 11, after V lost 2 bases and J lost 8 bases. The CDR3 is 15 residues long. Germline-derived CDR1 and CDR2 are SGHDT and YYEEEE.